The TCR beta chain described here comes from a study of blood T cell repertoires in COVID-19. Across the whole study: Collection of acute and convalescent COVID-19 samples took place in the United States, Italy and Spain. Nucleic acid was either cDNA or gDNA, and it came from T cells, B-cell-depleted T cells, or PBMCs.

How the authors handled the data: Nucleated cell counts were estimated from reference gene primer amplification. Method: immunoSEQ multiplex PCR; TCRdb's copy keeps in-frame clones and lacks some. V and J calls plus clone size are reproduced from that table; the DNA served to infer D and trimming. The sample includes tens of thousands of clones, 75% to 90% seen only once; the top ten take 8.2%. The CDR3 is 15 residues long. Germline assignment: CDR1 PRHDT and CDR2 FYEKMQ (reference sequence). Trimming removed 3 bases from V and 8 bases from J; junction bases left unmatched: 12. The clonotype was recovered from a man aged 45-65 years with active COVID-19. The chain employs TRBV13 and TRBJ1-2, with 7 bases fitting TRBD1. The sample comprised peripheral blood. DNA of the CDR3: TGTGCCAGCAGCTTCGAGGGGGCGATTAGACAAGGCTACACCTTC. Translation gives CASSFEGAIRQGYTF.